The clone carrying this T cell receptor (beta chain) was recorded many times. Its specificity is unknown. The data were taken from a study of blood T cells in healthy people across ages. Study-wide findings and caveats: Researchers judged that diversity estimates from one million T cells fell short of true values. No one knew whether donors had CMV, which possibly confounded expanded clonotype changes. A greater number of naive CD4+ cells and higher diversity distinguished long-lived donors from aged donors.

Each donor had approximately 10 milliliters of peripheral blood drawn. Germline CDR1 reads SGHKS; CDR2 reads YYEKEE (reference sequence). Trimming removed 0 bases from V and 4 bases from J, with 10 bases in between. CDR3 length: 14 residues. A second PCR, run for about 7 to 11 cycles, used a sample-barcoded 5' primer plus a J-beta primer mix. TCRdb itself ran the 5' RACE reads through MiXCR, one entry per CDR3 protein. The sample records around 1,900,000 distinct CDR3 sequences, roughly 43% being singletons. This receptor was identified in a human donor in good health. The chain is built from TRBV5-5 and TRBJ2-5; a possible D gene is TRBD2 (6 bases). Sequencing used blood. The CDR3 DNA reads as TGTGCCAGCAGCTTGGGACTAGAGCGAGAGACCCAGTACTTC. This codes for CASSLGLERETQYF.